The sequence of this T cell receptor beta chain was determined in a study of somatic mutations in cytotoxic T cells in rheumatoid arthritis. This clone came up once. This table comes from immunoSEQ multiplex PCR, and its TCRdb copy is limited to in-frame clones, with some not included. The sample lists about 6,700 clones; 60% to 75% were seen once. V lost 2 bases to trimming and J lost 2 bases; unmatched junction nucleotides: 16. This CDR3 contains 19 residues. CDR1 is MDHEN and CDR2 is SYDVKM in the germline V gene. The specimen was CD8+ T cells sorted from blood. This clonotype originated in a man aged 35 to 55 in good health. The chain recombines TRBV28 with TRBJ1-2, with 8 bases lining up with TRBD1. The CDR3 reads CASSLPEFWETGENYGYTF. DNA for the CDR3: TGTGCCAGCAGTTTACCTGAATTTTGGGAGACAGGGGAGAACTATGGCTACACCTTC.